The sequence of this T cell receptor beta chain was determined in a study of blood T cell repertoires in COVID-19. Trimming took 2 bases from V and 0 from J, leaving 13 bases between them. The CDR3 totals 16 residues. Germline lookup yields CDR1 MNHEY and CDR2 SVGEGT. Generated by immunoSEQ multiplex PCR, the TCRdb table keeps only in-frame clones and is missing some. This sample has approximately 200,000 clones; 88% occur once, and the top ten carry 2.7%. This chain joins TRBV6-2 or TRBV6-3 and TRBJ1-2, with D perhaps matching TRBD1 (6 bases). The receptor comes from an older woman with acute or convalescent COVID-19. The sample comprised peripheral blood. The CDR3 loop is CASSYRTDFSNYGYTF. For the CDR3, the DNA is TGTGCCAGCAGTTACAGGACAGACTTCTCTAACTATGGCTACACCTTC.